These T cell receptor beta chains were read from a single sample in a study of CD8 T cells in ankylosing spondylitis. One entry per CDR3 protein results from TCRdb running MiXCR on the 5' RACE reads. The sample contains over 450,000 distinct CDR3 sequences, more than 9.5% of which appear only once. Sample: blood, either unsorted or a sorted T cell fraction (not recorded which). All receptors come from a male donor with ankylosing spondylitis. CDR3s include the opening cysteine and the closing phenylalanine or tryptophan. D genes are given only for firm matches. Where a row states a size, it is once, few, many or the class of an expanded clone; other rows omit it.

. TRBJ2-5 TRBV7-8 . CASSSSGVQETQYF TGTGCCAGCAGCTCGTCCGGGGTTCAAGAGACCCAGTACTTC
. TRBJ1-6 TRBV20-1 . CSAGSSYNSPLHF TGCAGTGCCGGTAGCTCCTATAATTCACCCCTCCACTTT
. TRBJ1-6 TRBV7-9 few CASGPPGRHNSPLHF TGTGCCAGCGGCCCCCCAGGCAGGCATAATTCACCCCTCCACTTT
. TRBJ1-5 TRBV20-1 . CSAGTWGNQPQHF TGCAGTGCCGGGACCTGGGGAAATCAGCCCCAGCATTTT
. TRBJ1-5 TRBV20-1 . CSASRRNGPNQPQHF TGCAGTGCTAGTAGAAGGAACGGACCCAATCAGCCCCAGCATTTT
. TRBJ1-1 TRBV9 few CASSVGKNTEAFF TGTGCCAGCAGCGTAGGTAAAAACACTGAAGCTTTCTTT
. TRBJ2-2 TRBV28 . CATAGGTNTGELFF TGTGCCACCGCTGGCGGGACGAACACCGGGGAGCTGTTTTTT
TRBD1 TRBJ2-2 TRBV14 few CASSRIRDRGFTGELFF TGTGCCAGCAGCCGTATACGCGACAGGGGATTCACCGGGGAGCTGTTTTTT
TRBD1 TRBJ2-1 TRBV20-1 many CSASSSGTGNNEQFF TGCAGTGCTAGTTCCTCCGGGACAGGGAACAATGAGCAGTTCTTC
TRBD1 TRBJ2-4 TRBV4-1 . CASSQEPLGTGRYF TGCGCCAGCAGCCAAGAGCCACTAGGGACAGGGAGGTACTTC
. TRBJ2-5 TRBV29-1 few CSVGRGTATETQYF TGCAGCGTTGGACGCGGGACAGCGACGGAGACCCAGTACTTC
. TRBJ2-1 TRBV18 . CATSGHEQFF TGTGCGACGTCGGGTCATGAGCAGTTCTTC
. TRBJ1-4 TRBV12-3/TRBV12-4 . CASSFGRAGYREKLFF TGTGCCAGCAGTTTCGGCAGGGCGGGGTATCGAGAAAAACTGTTTTTT
. TRBJ2-3 TRBV5-1 few CASSLRVDDTQYF TGCGCCAGCAGCCTTCGGGTTGATGATACGCAGTATTTT
TRBD2 TRBJ2-1 TRBV11-3 few CASSPIAGVAYNEQFF TGTGCCAGCAGCCCCATAGCGGGAGTAGCCTACAATGAGCAGTTCTTC
TRBD1 TRBJ1-5 TRBV2 few CASRRQGGDQPQHF TGTGCCAGCAGGAGACAGGGAGGGGATCAGCCCCAGCATTTT
. TRBJ1-6 TRBV19 . CASSIYPAGISSYNSPLHF TGTGCCAGTAGTATTTACCCGGCAGGCATCAGCTCCTATAATTCACCCCTCCACTTT
. TRBJ1-1 TRBV6-5 few CASSLVTGTEAFF TGTGCCAGCAGCTTAGTTACGGGCACTGAAGCTTTCTTT
. TRBJ1-2 TRBV5-5 few CASSLYGGPNYGYTF TGTGCCAGCAGCTTGTACGGGGGACCTAACTATGGCTACACCTTC
. TRBJ1-1 TRBV11-2 many CASSLGRSLTRGDSEAFF TGTGCCAGCAGCTTGGGCCGTAGCCTGACGAGGGGGGACTCTGAAGCTTTCTTT
. TRBJ2-1 TRBV10-3 . CAISGLNNEQFF TGTGCCATCAGTGGACTTAACAATGAGCAGTTCTTC
. TRBJ2-1 TRBV6-2/TRBV6-3 . CASTASPGPSYNEQFF TGTGCCAGCACCGCCTCCCCAGGGCCTTCCTACAATGAGCAGTTCTTC
TRBD1 TRBJ1-6 TRBV12-3/TRBV12-4 many CASSRTGGGMGSSYNSPLHF TGTGCCAGCAGTCGGACAGGGGGAGGAATGGGAAGCTCCTATAATTCACCCCTCCACTTT
TRBD1 TRBJ2-5 TRBV7-2 . CASSLPQGAETQYF TGTGCCAGCAGCTTACCACAGGGGGCGGAGACCCAGTACTTC
. TRBJ2-1 TRBV10-3 . CAISEGAGSYNEQFF TGTGCCATCAGTGAGGGAGCGGGTAGCTACAATGAGCAGTTCTTC
. TRBJ1-1 TRBV6-1 . CASTAEMNTEAFF TGTGCCAGCACCGCAGAAATGAACACTGAAGCTTTCTTT
. TRBJ2-5 TRBV19 . CASSIVGKETQYF TGTGCCAGTAGTATCGTCGGTAAAGAGACCCAGTACTTC
. TRBJ2-2 TRBV12-3/TRBV12-4 many CASSGPNTGELFF TGTGCCAGCAGTGGCCCGAACACCGGGGAGCTGTTTTTT
. TRBJ2-5 TRBV6-1 . CASLREETQYF TGTGCCAGCCTAAGGGAAGAGACCCAGTACTTC
TRBD2 TRBJ2-7 TRBV20-1 once CSASPGTSGRGGYEQYF TGCAGTGCTAGCCCGGGGACTAGCGGGAGAGGGGGCTACGAGCAGTACTTC
. TRBJ1-3 TRBV7-2 . CASSPSWGRAGNTIYF TGTGCCAGCAGCCCGTCATGGGGCCGAGCTGGAAACACCATATATTTT
TRBD2 TRBJ2-1 TRBV19 few CASSSYSGSSYNEQFF TGTGCCAGTAGTTCATACAGCGGGAGCTCCTACAATGAGCAGTTCTTC
TRBD1 TRBJ2-7 TRBV30 . CAWSPDRGFYEQYF TGTGCCTGGAGTCCAGACAGGGGATTTTACGAGCAGTACTTC
TRBD2 TRBJ2-5 TRBV7-8 few CASSLEGLAGEETQYF TGTGCCAGCAGCTTAGAGGGACTAGCGGGAGAAGAGACCCAGTACTTC
TRBD1 TRBJ1-2 TRBV29-1 many CSVNRDRTNSGTF TGCAGCGTCAACCGGGACAGAACGAACAGCGGCACCTTC
TRBD2 TRBJ2-2 TRBV5-1 . CASSWRLAGNTGELFF TGCGCCAGCAGCTGGAGACTAGCGGGGAACACCGGGGAGCTGTTTTTT
TRBD2 TRBJ2-5 TRBV7-7 . CASSSGLARGAETQYF TGTGCCAGCAGCTCGGGACTAGCCCGGGGGGCGGAGACCCAGTACTTC
. TRBJ1-1 TRBV7-9 . CASSPQRTENTEAFF TGTGCCAGCAGCCCTCAACGGACAGAAAACACTGAAGCTTTCTTT
. TRBJ1-1 TRBV3-1 many CASRGQMNTEAFF TGTGCCAGCAGAGGACAGATGAACACTGAAGCTTTCTTT
. TRBJ2-3 TRBV20-1 . CSARFPSTQYF TGCAGTGCTAGGTTTCCTAGCACGCAGTATTTT
. TRBJ2-4 TRBV12-3/TRBV12-4 many CASSARETISKNIQYF TGTGCCAGCAGTGCCCGGGAAACAATAAGCAAAAACATTCAGTACTTC
TRBD2 TRBJ2-3 TRBV19 few CASSTASGRTDTQYF TGTGCCAGTAGTACAGCTAGCGGGAGAACAGATACGCAGTATTTT